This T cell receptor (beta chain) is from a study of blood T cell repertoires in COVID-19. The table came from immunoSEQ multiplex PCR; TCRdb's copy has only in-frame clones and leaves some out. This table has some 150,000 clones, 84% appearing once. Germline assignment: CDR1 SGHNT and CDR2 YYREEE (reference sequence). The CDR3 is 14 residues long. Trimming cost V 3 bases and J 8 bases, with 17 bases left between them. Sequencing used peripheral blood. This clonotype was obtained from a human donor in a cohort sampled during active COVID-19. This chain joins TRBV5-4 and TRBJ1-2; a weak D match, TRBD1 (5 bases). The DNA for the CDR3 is TGTGCCAGCAGCTCACAGGAGGGACTCCGGGGCTACACCTTC. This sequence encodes CASSSQEGLRGYTF.